This T cell receptor (beta chain) is from a study of cytomegalovirus exposure and HLA in healthy donors. There are 17 residues in the CDR3. Per germline, CDR1 SGHRS and CDR2 YFSETQ. The V and J ends lost 4 bases and 0 bases respectively, with 18 bases between them. PCR amplification relied on 60 Vbeta primers (plus 13 Jbeta primers). TCRdb's table, derived via immunoSEQ multiplex PCR, lists solely in-frame clones and lacks some. The sample lists approximately 150,000 clones, approximately 84% occurring once. The sequencing input was PBMCs. This sequence originates from a man between 50 and 59 years old in good health and CMV-seropositive. The rearrangement uses TRBV5-1 and TRBJ2-3; a possible D gene is TRBD2 (6 bases). The CDR3 DNA reads TGCGCCAGCAGCCATACCGGGGGAGGCACTAGCACAGATACGCAGTATTTT. This sequence encodes CASSHTGGGTSTDTQYF.